These T cell receptor beta chains were read from a single sample in a study of human versus mouse CDR3 diversity and MHC coevolution. This table comes from immunoSEQ multiplex PCR, and its TCRdb copy is limited to in-frame clones, with some not included. The sample shows roughly 81,000 clones, around 93% of them seen only once. The sequenced sample was naive CD4+ T cells from blood. The receptors were gathered from a person aged 30-70 years in good health. CDR3s include the opening cysteine and the closing phenylalanine or tryptophan. Fields, in order: J gene, V gene, D gene, clone size, CDR3 DNA, CDR3 protein. The D gene is left open where the match is weak. Clone size is shown for a subset of rows, as once, few, many or a class of expanded clone.

J gene: TRBJ1-3
V gene: TRBV5-4
D gene: NA
clone size: few
CDR3 DNA: TGTGCCAGCAGCTTGGCCCAGGGAAACACCATATATTTT
CDR3 protein: CASSLAQGNTIYF

J gene: TRBJ2-1
V gene: TRBV5-6
D gene: TRBD2
clone size: NA
CDR3 DNA: TGTGCCAGCGGAGAGGCTAGCGGGAGTAAGAATGAGCAGTTCTTC
CDR3 protein: CASGEASGSKNEQFF

J gene: TRBJ2-7
V gene: TRBV5-4
D gene: NA
clone size: NA
CDR3 DNA: TGTGCCAGCAGCTTGGCGCTAGCGCCAACCTACGAGCAGTACTTC
CDR3 protein: CASSLALAPTYEQYF

J gene: TRBJ2-1
V gene: TRBV19
D gene: NA
clone size: NA
CDR3 DNA: TGTGCCAGTAGTACCGACAGGCAATCCTACAATGAGCAGTTCTTC
CDR3 protein: CASSTDRQSYNEQFF

J gene: TRBJ1-1
V gene: TRBV9
D gene: NA
clone size: NA
CDR3 DNA: TGTGCCAGCAGCGCCTTGACTTTTAACACTGAAGCTTTCTTT
CDR3 protein: CASSALTFNTEAFF

J gene: TRBJ2-3
V gene: TRBV7-3
D gene: NA
clone size: NA
CDR3 DNA: TGTGCCAGCAGCCTCTTCACAGATACGCAGTATTTT
CDR3 protein: CASSLFTDTQYF

J gene: TRBJ2-3
V gene: TRBV18
D gene: NA
clone size: once
CDR3 DNA: TGTGCCAGCTCACCACCGGAGGGAATAGTCCATCCGTATTTT
CDR3 protein: CASSPPEGIVHPYF

J gene: TRBJ2-7
V gene: TRBV10-3
D gene: TRBD2
clone size: once
CDR3 DNA: TGTGCCATCAGTGACCAAGGCGGGAGGACCTACGAGCAGTACTTC
CDR3 protein: CAISDQGGRTYEQYF

J gene: TRBJ1-5
V gene: TRBV27
D gene: NA
clone size: NA
CDR3 DNA: TGTGCCAGCAGTTCACAGGGTAGCAATCAGCCCCAGCATTTT
CDR3 protein: CASSSQGSNQPQHF

J gene: TRBJ2-6
V gene: TRBV7-9
D gene: NA
clone size: few
CDR3 DNA: TGTGCCAGCAAAGAGCGCGCTGGGGCCAACGTCCTGACTTTC
CDR3 protein: CASKERAGANVLTF

J gene: TRBJ1-2
V gene: TRBV6-6
D gene: NA
clone size: NA
CDR3 DNA: TGTGCCAGCAGTTGGTCTAAAGGGGACTATGGCTACACCTTC
CDR3 protein: CASSWSKGDYGYTF

J gene: TRBJ2-1
V gene: TRBV28
D gene: TRBD2
clone size: NA
CDR3 DNA: TGTGCCGGCGGGGCTAGCGGTTACAATGAGCAGTTCTTC
CDR3 protein: CAGGASGYNEQFF

J gene: TRBJ2-7
V gene: TRBV6-1
D gene: TRBD1
clone size: NA
CDR3 DNA: TGTGCCAGCAGTGTAGGGGACAGGGGCCACGAGCAGTACTTC
CDR3 protein: CASSVGDRGHEQYF

J gene: TRBJ2-4
V gene: TRBV18
D gene: NA
clone size: NA
CDR3 DNA: TGTGCCAGCTCACAACAGGAGGGGGCAGGGGCCAAAAACATTCAGTACTTC
CDR3 protein: CASSQQEGAGAKNIQYF

J gene: TRBJ2-1
V gene: TRBV4-3
D gene: TRBD1
clone size: NA
CDR3 DNA: TGCGCCAGCAGCCCTGGACCAGGGGGCGAATTGAATGAGCAGTTCTTC
CDR3 protein: CASSPGPGGELNEQFF

J gene: TRBJ1-1
V gene: TRBV5-4
D gene: TRBD1
clone size: once
CDR3 DNA: TGTGCCAGCAGCTGGGGACAGGAAATCACTGAAGCTTTCTTT
CDR3 protein: CASSWGQEITEAFF

J gene: TRBJ2-5
V gene: TRBV5-1
D gene: TRBD1
clone size: NA
CDR3 DNA: TGCGCCAGCAGCGAGGTTCCCTCGACAGGGTTTGCGAAGACCCAGTACTTC
CDR3 protein: CASSEVPSTGFAKTQYF

J gene: TRBJ1-4
V gene: TRBV5-1
D gene: NA
clone size: NA
CDR3 DNA: TGCGCCAGCAGCTTGGCGGGACTTGAAAAACTGTTTTTT
CDR3 protein: CASSLAGLEKLFF

J gene: TRBJ2-7
V gene: TRBV5-1
D gene: TRBD1
clone size: NA
CDR3 DNA: TGCGCCAGCAGCTTAGAATCAGGGGGCTCCTACGAGCAGTACTTC
CDR3 protein: CASSLESGGSYEQYF

J gene: TRBJ1-4
V gene: TRBV5-4
D gene: TRBD1
clone size: NA
CDR3 DNA: TGTGCCAGCAGCTCGGGACAGCCCAATGAAAAACTGTTTTTT
CDR3 protein: CASSSGQPNEKLFF

J gene: TRBJ2-1
V gene: TRBV9
D gene: NA
clone size: NA
CDR3 DNA: TGTGCCAGCAGCGTCCCTTCAGGGGACTCCTACAATGAGCAGTTCTTC
CDR3 protein: CASSVPSGDSYNEQFF

J gene: TRBJ1-4
V gene: TRBV19
D gene: TRBD1
clone size: NA
CDR3 DNA: TGTGCCAGTAGGACCTCCAGGGGGGCTAATGAAAAACCGTTTTTT
CDR3 protein: CASRTSRGANEKPFF

J gene: TRBJ2-7
V gene: TRBV19
D gene: TRBD1
clone size: NA
CDR3 DNA: TGTGCCAGTAGTCGCTTAGGACAGGGGACACCGTACGAGCAGTACTTC
CDR3 protein: CASSRLGQGTPYEQYF

J gene: TRBJ1-3
V gene: TRBV25-1
D gene: NA
clone size: NA
CDR3 DNA: TGTGCCAGCAGTGATTCGGTCAGGGAGGCTGGAAACACCATATATTTT
CDR3 protein: CASSDSVREAGNTIYF

J gene: TRBJ1-4
V gene: TRBV9
D gene: TRBD1
clone size: NA
CDR3 DNA: TGTGCCAGCAGCTCCGGGACAGGGAACACCGAAAAACTGTTTTTT
CDR3 protein: CASSSGTGNTEKLFF

J gene: TRBJ2-1
V gene: TRBV7-9
D gene: TRBD2
clone size: NA
CDR3 DNA: TGTGCCAGCAGCCCAGGGATCCTAGCGGGGGCCCTCTACAATGAGCAGTTCTTC
CDR3 protein: CASSPGILAGALYNEQFF

J gene: TRBJ2-3
V gene: TRBV9
D gene: TRBD1
clone size: once
CDR3 DNA: TGTGCCAGCAGCGTAGGACTTGACAGGGAAGGTGCGCAGTATTTT
CDR3 protein: CASSVGLDREGAQYF

J gene: TRBJ2-7
V gene: TRBV7-9
D gene: TRBD2
clone size: NA
CDR3 DNA: TGTGCCAGCAGCTCGCGGGAGGGGTCCTACGAGCAGTACTTC
CDR3 protein: CASSSREGSYEQYF

J gene: TRBJ2-1
V gene: TRBV7-2
D gene: NA
clone size: NA
CDR3 DNA: TGTGCCAGCAGCTTCCGAGCGAACGAGCAGTTCTTC
CDR3 protein: CASSFRANEQFF

J gene: TRBJ2-1
V gene: TRBV30
D gene: NA
clone size: NA
CDR3 DNA: TGTGCCTGGAGGGGCGGGACCTACAATGAGCAGTTCTTC
CDR3 protein: CAWRGGTYNEQFF

J gene: TRBJ1-1
V gene: TRBV18
D gene: TRBD1
clone size: NA
CDR3 DNA: TGTGCCAGCTCACCACCGACAGGGAAGTACACTGAAGCTTTCTTT
CDR3 protein: CASSPPTGKYTEAFF

J gene: TRBJ2-7
V gene: TRBV6-1
D gene: NA
clone size: NA
CDR3 DNA: TGTGCCAGCAGGTCGGACTCAACCTACGAGCAGTACTTC
CDR3 protein: CASRSDSTYEQYF

J gene: TRBJ2-7
V gene: TRBV7-3
D gene: NA
clone size: NA
CDR3 DNA: TGTGCCAGCAGCTTGAATTCAGGGGTCGAGCAGTACTTC
CDR3 protein: CASSLNSGVEQYF

J gene: TRBJ1-2
V gene: TRBV18
D gene: NA
clone size: NA
CDR3 DNA: TGTGCCAGCTCCCCCGACAGTAACTATGGCTACACCTTC
CDR3 protein: CASSPDSNYGYTF

J gene: TRBJ2-7
V gene: TRBV28
D gene: NA
clone size: NA
CDR3 DNA: TGTGCCAGCAGTTTTCCGGGACTCGGATTTAGGGACGAGCAGTACTTC
CDR3 protein: CASSFPGLGFRDEQYF

J gene: TRBJ2-3
V gene: TRBV29-1
D gene: TRBD1
clone size: NA
CDR3 DNA: TGCAGCGTGGTGGACAGGGGGAGCACAGATACGCAGTATTTT
CDR3 protein: CSVVDRGSTDTQYF

J gene: TRBJ2-3
V gene: TRBV27
D gene: TRBD2
clone size: NA
CDR3 DNA: TGTGCCAGCAGTTTACTAGCGGGAGTGCCCTATACGCAGTATTTT
CDR3 protein: CASSLLAGVPYTQYF

J gene: TRBJ1-1
V gene: TRBV6-1
D gene: NA
clone size: NA
CDR3 DNA: TGTGCCAGCAGTGAAGGGCTATGGGGACTGGCGGCCACTGAAGCTTTCTTT
CDR3 protein: CASSEGLWGLAATEAFF

J gene: TRBJ1-2
V gene: TRBV18
D gene: TRBD1
clone size: NA
CDR3 DNA: TGTGCCAGCTCACCGCTAAAGGGACAGGGAAAAGACTATGGCTACACCTTC
CDR3 protein: CASSPLKGQGKDYGYTF

J gene: TRBJ2-1
V gene: TRBV5-5
D gene: NA
clone size: NA
CDR3 DNA: TGTGCCAGCAGCTTGGACCCTAGCTACAATGAGCAGTTCTTC
CDR3 protein: CASSLDPSYNEQFF

J gene: TRBJ1-5
V gene: TRBV6-5
D gene: NA
clone size: once
CDR3 DNA: TGTGCCAGCAGCACGACAGCCCTCGCGATGCCCCAGCATTTT
CDR3 protein: CASSTTALAMPQHF

J gene: TRBJ2-7
V gene: TRBV5-4
D gene: TRBD2
clone size: NA
CDR3 DNA: TGTGCCAGCAGCTCCACTAGCGGGAGGGCCCTCTACGAGCAGTACTTC
CDR3 protein: CASSSTSGRALYEQYF

J gene: TRBJ2-2
V gene: TRBV4-3
D gene: NA
clone size: NA
CDR3 DNA: TGCGCCAGCAGCCAAGTGGGGGGGCCCGGGGAGCTGTTTTTT
CDR3 protein: CASSQVGGPGELFF

J gene: TRBJ1-6
V gene: TRBV14
D gene: TRBD1
clone size: NA
CDR3 DNA: TGTGCCAGCAGCCCGACAGGGGTCTCACCCCTCCACTTT
CDR3 protein: CASSPTGVSPLHF

J gene: TRBJ2-5
V gene: TRBV7-8
D gene: TRBD2
clone size: NA
CDR3 DNA: TGTGCCAGCAGCCTCGGGACTAGCGGAGAGACCCAGTACTTC
CDR3 protein: CASSLGTSGETQYF